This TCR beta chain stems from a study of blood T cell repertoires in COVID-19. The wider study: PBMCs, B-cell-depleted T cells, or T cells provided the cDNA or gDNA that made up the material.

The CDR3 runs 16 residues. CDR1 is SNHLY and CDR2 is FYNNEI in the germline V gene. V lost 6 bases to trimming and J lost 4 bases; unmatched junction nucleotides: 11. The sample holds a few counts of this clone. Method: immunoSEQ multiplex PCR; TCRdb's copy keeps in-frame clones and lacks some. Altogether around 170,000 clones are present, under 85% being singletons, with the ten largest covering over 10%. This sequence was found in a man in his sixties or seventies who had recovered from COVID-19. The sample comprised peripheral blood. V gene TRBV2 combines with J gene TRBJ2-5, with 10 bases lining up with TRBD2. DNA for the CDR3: TGTGCCAGCAGGGGGGCCCTAGCGGGAGATGCAGAGACCCAGTACTTC. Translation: CASRGALAGDAETQYF. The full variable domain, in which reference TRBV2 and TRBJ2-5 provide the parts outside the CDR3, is EPEVTQTPSHQVTQMGQEVILRCVPISNHLYFYWYRQILGQKVEFLVSFYNNEISEKSEIFDDQFSVERPDGSNFTLKIRSTKLEDSAMYFCASRGALAGDAETQYFGPGTRLLVL.